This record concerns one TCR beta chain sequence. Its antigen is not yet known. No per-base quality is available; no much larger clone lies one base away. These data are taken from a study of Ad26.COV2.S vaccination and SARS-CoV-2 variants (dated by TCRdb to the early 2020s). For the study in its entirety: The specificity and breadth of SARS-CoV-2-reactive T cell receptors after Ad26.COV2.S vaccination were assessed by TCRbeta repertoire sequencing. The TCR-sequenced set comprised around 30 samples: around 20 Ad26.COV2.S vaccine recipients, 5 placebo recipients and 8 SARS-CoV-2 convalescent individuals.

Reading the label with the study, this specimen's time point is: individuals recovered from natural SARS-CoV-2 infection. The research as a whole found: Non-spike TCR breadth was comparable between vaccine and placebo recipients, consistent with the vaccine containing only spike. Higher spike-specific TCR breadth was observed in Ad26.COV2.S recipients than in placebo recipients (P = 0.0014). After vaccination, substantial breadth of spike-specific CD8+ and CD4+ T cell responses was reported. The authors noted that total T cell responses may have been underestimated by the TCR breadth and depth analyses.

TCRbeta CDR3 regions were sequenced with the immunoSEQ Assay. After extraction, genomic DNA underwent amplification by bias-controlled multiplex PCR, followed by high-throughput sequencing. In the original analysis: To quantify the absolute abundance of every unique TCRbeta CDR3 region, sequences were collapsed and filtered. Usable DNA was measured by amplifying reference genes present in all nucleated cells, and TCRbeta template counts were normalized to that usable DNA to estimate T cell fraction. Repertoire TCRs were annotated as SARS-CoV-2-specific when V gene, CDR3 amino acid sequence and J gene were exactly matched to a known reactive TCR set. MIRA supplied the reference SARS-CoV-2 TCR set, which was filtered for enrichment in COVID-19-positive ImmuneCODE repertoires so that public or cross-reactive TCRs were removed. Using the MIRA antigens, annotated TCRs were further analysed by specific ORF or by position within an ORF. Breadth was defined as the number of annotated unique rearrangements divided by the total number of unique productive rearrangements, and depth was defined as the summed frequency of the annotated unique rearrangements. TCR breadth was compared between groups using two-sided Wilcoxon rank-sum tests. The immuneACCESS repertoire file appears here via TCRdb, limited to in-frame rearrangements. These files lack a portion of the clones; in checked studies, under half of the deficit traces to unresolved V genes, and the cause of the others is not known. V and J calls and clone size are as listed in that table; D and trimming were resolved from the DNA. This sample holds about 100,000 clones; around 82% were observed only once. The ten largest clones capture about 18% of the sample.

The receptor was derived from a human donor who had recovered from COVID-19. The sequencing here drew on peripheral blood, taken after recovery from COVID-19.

In nucleotide form, the sequence is TGTGCCAGCAGTTACTCGATGTGGGGGGGCGCCACTGAAGCTTTCTTT. Its protein reads: CASSYSMWGGATEAFF. The chain links TRBV6-5 with TRBJ1-1; a tentative D call is TRBD1 (6 bases match). Reading from cysteine to phenylalanine, the CDR3 counts 16 amino acids. The kept DNA is CDR3 alone, 48 bases in frame from the first base. From the germline V gene, CDR1 is MNHEY and CDR2 is SVGAGI. V is pared back by 0 bases and J by 4 bases, with 15 bases lying between the germline termini.